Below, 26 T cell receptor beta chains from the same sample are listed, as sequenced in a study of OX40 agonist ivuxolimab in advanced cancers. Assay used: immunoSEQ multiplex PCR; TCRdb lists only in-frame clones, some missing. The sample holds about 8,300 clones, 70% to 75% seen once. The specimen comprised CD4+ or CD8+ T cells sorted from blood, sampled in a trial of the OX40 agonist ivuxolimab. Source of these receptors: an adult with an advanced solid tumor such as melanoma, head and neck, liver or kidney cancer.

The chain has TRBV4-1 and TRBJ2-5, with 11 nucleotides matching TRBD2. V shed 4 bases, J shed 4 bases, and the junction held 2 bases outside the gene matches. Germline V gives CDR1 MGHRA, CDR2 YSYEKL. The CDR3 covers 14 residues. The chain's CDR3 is CASSPGTSGETQYF. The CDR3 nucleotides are TGCGCCAGCAGCCCCGGGACTAGCGGAGAGACCCAGTACTTC.

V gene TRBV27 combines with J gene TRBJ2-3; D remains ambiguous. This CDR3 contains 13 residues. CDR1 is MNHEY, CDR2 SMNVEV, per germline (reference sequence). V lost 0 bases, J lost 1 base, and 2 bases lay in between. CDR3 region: CASSLSGTDTQYF. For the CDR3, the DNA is TGTGCCAGCAGTTTATCCGGCACAGATACGCAGTATTTT.

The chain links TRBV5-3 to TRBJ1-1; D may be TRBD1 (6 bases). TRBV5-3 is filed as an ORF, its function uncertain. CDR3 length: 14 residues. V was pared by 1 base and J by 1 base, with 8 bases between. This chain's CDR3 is CARSLMTGNTEAFF. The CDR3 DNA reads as TGTGCCAGAAGCTTGATGACAGGGAACACTGAAGCTTTCTTT.

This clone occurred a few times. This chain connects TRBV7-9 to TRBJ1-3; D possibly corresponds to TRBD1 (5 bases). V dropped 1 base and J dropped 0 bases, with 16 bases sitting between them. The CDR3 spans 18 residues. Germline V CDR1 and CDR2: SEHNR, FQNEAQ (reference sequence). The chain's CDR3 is CASSLGSRDFSSGNTIYF. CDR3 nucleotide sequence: TGTGCCAGCAGCTTAGGGTCTCGGGACTTCAGCTCTGGAAACACCATATATTTT.

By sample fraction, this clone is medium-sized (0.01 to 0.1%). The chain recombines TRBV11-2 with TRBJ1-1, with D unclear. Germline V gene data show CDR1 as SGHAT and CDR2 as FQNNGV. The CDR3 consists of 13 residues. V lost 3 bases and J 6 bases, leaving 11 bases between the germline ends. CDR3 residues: CASSLGSGSEAFF. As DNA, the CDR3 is TGTGCCAGCAGCTTGGGGAGTGGTTCTGAAGCTTTCTTT.

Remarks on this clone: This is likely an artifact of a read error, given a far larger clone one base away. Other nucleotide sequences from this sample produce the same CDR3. CDR3 residues: CASSQETGESYEQYF. The CDR3 DNA reads TGCGCCAGCAGCCAAGAGACAGGGGAATCCTACGAGCAGTACTTC. The chain combines TRBV4-1 with TRBJ2-7; 8 bases fit TRBD1. This CDR3 comprises 15 residues. V lost 0 bases, J lost 1 base, and 2 bases stayed unmatched. Germline lookup yields CDR1 MGHRA and CDR2 YSYEKL.

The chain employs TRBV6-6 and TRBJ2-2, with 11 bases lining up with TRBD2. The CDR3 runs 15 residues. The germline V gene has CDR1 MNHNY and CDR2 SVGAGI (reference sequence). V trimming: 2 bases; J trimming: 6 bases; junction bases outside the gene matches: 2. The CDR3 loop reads CASSYVAGGPGELFF. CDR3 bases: TGTGCCAGCAGTTACGTAGCGGGGGGGCCCGGGGAGCTGTTTTTT.

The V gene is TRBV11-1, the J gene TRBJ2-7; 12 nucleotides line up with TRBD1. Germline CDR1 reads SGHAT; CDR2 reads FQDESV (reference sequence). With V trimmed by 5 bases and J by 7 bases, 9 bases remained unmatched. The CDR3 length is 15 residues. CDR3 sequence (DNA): TGTGCCAGCAGCCACCCCGGGGACAGGGGGCTTGAGCAGTACTTC. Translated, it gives CASSHPGDRGLEQYF.

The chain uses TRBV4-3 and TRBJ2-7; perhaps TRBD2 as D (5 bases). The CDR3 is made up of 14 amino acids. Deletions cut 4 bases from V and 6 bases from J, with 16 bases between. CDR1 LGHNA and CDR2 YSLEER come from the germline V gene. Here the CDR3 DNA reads TGCGCCAGCAGCCCGAAGGTCGCGGGTGGCGAGCAGTACTTC. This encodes CASSPKVAGGEQYF.

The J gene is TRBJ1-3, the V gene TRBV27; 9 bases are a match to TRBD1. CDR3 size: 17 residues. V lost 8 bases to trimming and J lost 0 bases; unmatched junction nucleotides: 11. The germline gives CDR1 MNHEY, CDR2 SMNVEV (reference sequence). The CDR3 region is CASGPVTTGGSGNTIYF. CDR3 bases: TGTGCCAGCGGACCCGTTACGACAGGGGGCTCTGGAAACACCATATATTTT.

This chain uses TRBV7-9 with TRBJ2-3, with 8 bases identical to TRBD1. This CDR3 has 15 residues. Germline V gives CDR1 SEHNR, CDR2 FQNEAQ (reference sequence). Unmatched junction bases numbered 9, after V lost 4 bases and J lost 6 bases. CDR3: CASSSRTGSPDTQYF. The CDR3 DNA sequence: TGTGCCAGCAGCTCCCGGACAGGGAGTCCGGATACGCAGTATTTT.

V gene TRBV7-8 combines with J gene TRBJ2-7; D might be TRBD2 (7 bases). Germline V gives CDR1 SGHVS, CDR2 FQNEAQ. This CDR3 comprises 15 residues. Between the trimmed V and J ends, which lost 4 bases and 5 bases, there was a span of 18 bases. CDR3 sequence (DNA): TGTGCCAGCAGCTGGCTAGGGGGGGGAGGTGACGAGCAGTACTTC. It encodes CASSWLGGGGDEQYF.

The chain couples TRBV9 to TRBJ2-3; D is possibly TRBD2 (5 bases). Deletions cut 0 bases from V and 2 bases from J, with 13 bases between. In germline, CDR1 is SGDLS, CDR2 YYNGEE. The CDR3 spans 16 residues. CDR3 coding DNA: TGTGCCAGCAGCGTAGCAAACGGCGGGTACACAGATACGCAGTATTTT. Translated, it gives CASSVANGGYTDTQYF. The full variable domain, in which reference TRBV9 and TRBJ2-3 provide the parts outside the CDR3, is DSGVTQTPKHLITATGQRVTLRCSPRSGDLSVYWYQQSLDQGLQFLIQYYNGEERAKGNILERFSAQQFPDLHSELNLSSLELGDSALYFCASSVANGGYTDTQYFGPGTRLTVL.

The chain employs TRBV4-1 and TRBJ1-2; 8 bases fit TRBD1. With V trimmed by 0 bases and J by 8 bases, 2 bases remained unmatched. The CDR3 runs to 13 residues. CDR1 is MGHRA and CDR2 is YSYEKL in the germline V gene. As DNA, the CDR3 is TGCGCCAGCAGCCAAGATGGGGACAGGGGCTACACCTTC. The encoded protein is CASSQDGDRGYTF.

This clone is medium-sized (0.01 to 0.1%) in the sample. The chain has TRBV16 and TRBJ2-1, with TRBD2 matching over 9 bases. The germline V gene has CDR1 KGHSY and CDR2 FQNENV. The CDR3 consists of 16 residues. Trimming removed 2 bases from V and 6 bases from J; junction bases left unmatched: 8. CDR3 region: CASSQRLAGDSNEQFF. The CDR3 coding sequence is TGTGCCAGCAGCCAACGATTAGCGGGGGACTCCAATGAGCAGTTCTTC. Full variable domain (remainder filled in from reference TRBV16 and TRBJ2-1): GEEVAQTPKHLVRGEGQKAKLYCAPIKGHSYVFWYQQVLKNEFKFLISFQNENVFDETGMPKERFSAKCLPNSPCSLEIQATKLEDSAVYFCASSQRLAGDSNEQFFGPGTRLTVL.

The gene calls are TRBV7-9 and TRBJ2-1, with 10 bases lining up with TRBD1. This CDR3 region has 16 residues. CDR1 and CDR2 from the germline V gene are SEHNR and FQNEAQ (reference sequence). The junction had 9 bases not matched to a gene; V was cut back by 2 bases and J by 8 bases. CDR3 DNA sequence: TGTGCCAGCAGCTTACTCCGGGACAGGGGCGCCGATGAGCAGTTCTTC. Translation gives CASSLLRDRGADEQFF. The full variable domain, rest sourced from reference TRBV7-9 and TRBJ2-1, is DTGVSQNPRHKITKRGQNVTFRCDPISEHNRLYWYRQTLGQGPEFLTYFQNEAQLEKSRLLSDRFSAERPKGSFSTLEIQRTEQGDSAMYLCASSLLRDRGADEQFFGPGTRLTVL.

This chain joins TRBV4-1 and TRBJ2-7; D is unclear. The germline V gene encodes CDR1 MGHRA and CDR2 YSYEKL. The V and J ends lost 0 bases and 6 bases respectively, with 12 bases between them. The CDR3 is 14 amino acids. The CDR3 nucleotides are TGCGCCAGCAGCCAAGATACAACCCGCTTCGAGCAGTACTTC. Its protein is CASSQDTTRFEQYF.

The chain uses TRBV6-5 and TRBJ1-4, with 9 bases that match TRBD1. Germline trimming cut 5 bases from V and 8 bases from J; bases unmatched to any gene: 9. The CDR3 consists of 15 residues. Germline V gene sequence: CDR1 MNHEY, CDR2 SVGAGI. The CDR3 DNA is TGTGCCAGCAGTCCGCAGACAGGGGGAGTCGAAAAACTGTTTTTT. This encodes CASSPQTGGVEKLFF.

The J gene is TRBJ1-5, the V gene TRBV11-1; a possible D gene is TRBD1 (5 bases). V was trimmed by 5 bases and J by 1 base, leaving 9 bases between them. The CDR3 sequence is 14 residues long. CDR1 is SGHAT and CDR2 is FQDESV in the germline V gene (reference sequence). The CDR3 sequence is CASSPRDSNQPQHF. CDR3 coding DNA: TGTGCCAGCAGCCCTAGGGACAGCAATCAGCCCCAGCATTTT.

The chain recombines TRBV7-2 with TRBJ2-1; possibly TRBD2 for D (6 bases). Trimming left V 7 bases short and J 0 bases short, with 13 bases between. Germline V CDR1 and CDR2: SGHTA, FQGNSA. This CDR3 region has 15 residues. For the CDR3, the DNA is TGTGCCAGCACTTTCCGGGGGAACTCCTACAATGAGCAGTTCTTC. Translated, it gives CASTFRGNSYNEQFF.

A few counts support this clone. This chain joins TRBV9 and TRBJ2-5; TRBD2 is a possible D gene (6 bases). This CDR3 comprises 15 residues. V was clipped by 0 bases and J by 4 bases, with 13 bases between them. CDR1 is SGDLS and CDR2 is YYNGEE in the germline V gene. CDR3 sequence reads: CASSVEGRNLETQYF. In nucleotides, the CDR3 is TGTGCCAGCAGCGTAGAGGGGAGGAACTTAGAGACCCAGTACTTC. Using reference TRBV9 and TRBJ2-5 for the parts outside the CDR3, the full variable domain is DSGVTQTPKHLITATGQRVTLRCSPRSGDLSVYWYQQSLDQGLQFLIQYYNGEERAKGNILERFSAQQFPDLHSELNLSSLELGDSALYFCASSVEGRNLETQYFGPGTRLLVL.

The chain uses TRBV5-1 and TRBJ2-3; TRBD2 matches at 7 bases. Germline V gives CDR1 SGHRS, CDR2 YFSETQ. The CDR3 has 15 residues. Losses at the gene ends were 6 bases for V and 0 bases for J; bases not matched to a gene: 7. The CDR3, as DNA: TGCGCCAGCACCCCGGGCGGGGGAAGCACAGATACGCAGTATTTT. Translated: CASTPGGGSTDTQYF.

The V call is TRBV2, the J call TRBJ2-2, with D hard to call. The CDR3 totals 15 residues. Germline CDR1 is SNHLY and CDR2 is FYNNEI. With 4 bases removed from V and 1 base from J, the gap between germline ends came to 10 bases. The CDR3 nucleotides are TGTGCCAGCAGTGGGATAGTGCTGAACACCGGGGAGCTGTTTTTT. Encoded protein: CASSGIVLNTGELFF.

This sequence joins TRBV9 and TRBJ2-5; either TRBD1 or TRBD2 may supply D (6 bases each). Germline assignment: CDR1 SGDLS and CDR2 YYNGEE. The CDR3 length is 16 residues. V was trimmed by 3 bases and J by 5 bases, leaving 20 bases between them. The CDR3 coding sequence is TGTGCCAGCAGCGCAGGCTTCACGGGGGCGCGGGAGACCCAGTACTTC. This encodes CASSAGFTGARETQYF.

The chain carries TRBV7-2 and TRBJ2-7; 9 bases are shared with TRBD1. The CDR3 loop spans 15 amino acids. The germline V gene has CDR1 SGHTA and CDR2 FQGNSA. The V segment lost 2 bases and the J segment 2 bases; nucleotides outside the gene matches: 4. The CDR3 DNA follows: TGTGCCAGCAGCTTATGGGGGACAGGGACCTACGAGCAGTACTTC. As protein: CASSLWGTGTYEQYF.

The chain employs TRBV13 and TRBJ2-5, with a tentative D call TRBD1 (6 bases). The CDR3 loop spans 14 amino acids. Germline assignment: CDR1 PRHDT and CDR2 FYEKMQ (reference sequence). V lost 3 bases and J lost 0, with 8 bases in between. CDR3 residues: CASSFRDNQETQYF. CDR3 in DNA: TGTGCCAGCAGCTTCCGGGACAACCAAGAGACCCAGTACTTC.